One sample yielded the 21 T cell receptor beta chains listed below, sequenced in a study of graft-versus-host responses after intestinal transplantation (dated by TCRdb to the early 2020s). Intraepithelial and lamina propria lymphocytes were isolated from graft specimens using dithiothreitol, EDTA incubations and collagenase D digestion. Receptor libraries were prepared by the immunoSEQ multiplex PCR assay. TCRdb limited this immuneACCESS table to in-frame rearrangements with V and J called. A share of clones is missing; checked studies link under half to unresolved V genes, and the rest is unexplained. Across this sample there are 15,000 to 20,000 clones, with roughly 78% seen only once. The ten largest clonotypes hold 8% of the sample. This specimen was ileum tissue, taken roughly 21 days after intestinal transplant. The receptors shown here come from a human patient who received an intestinal transplant, so some T cells may come from the graft donor.

This rearrangement joins TRBV9 to TRBJ1-2, with 7 bases that match TRBD1. This CDR3 has 12 amino acids. Germline V gives CDR1 SGDLS, CDR2 YYNGEE. The V gene end was trimmed by 3 bases and the J gene end by 7 bases; junction bases not matched to a gene: 3. CDR3 loop: CASSEGARGYTF. Written as DNA, the CDR3 is TGTGCCAGCAGCGAGGGGGCGCGTGGCTACACCTTC.

The chain uses TRBV27 and TRBJ1-6; D not certain. The germline CDR1 and CDR2 sequences are MNHEY and SMNVEV (reference sequence). V was clipped by 6 bases and J by 3 bases, with 9 bases between them. There are 14 residues in the CDR3. This CDR3 is CASRSRLYNSPLHF. The CDR3 nucleotides are TGTGCCAGCAGAAGCAGACTCTATAATTCACCCCTCCACTTT.

Comment on this clone: Other DNA sequences in this specimen translate into the identical CDR3. The rearrangement links TRBV6-5 to TRBJ1-1; D gene uncertain. V lost 7 bases, J lost 1 base, and 13 bases lay in between. Germline assignment: CDR1 MNHEY and CDR2 SVGAGI. The CDR3 is 14 amino acids. The CDR3 spells CASTGRAGNTEAFF. The CDR3 DNA is TGTGCCAGCACTGGTAGGGCGGGGAACACTGAAGCTTTCTTT.

V usage is TRBV2 and J usage is TRBJ2-7, with 7 bases that match TRBD2. Germline values: CDR1 SNHLY, CDR2 FYNNEI. The CDR3 runs to 13 residues. The CDR3 region is CAGGRVPFYEQYF. The DNA of the CDR3 is TGTGCGGGTGGGAGGGTTCCCTTCTACGAGCAGTACTTC.

This rearrangement joins TRBV5-5 to TRBJ1-2, with D maybe TRBD1 (6 bases). The CDR3 is 17 residues long. The V end lost 4 bases, the J end lost 0 bases, and 19 bases lay between the germline ends. CDR1 and CDR2 (germline): SGHKS, YYEKEE (reference sequence). CDR3 in amino acids: CASSGWTALIANYGYTF. For the CDR3, the DNA is TGTGCCAGCAGCGGATGGACAGCCCTAATAGCTAACTATGGCTACACCTTC.

V usage is TRBV20-1 and J usage is TRBJ1-2; D is possibly TRBD1 (6 bases). The CDR3 covers 11 residues. CDR1 DFQATT and CDR2 SNEGSKA come from the germline V gene (reference sequence). Trimming took off 8 bases at V and 4 bases at J, with 11 bases between the two ends. The CDR3 region is CSQLQGYGYTF. The CDR3 nucleotides are TGCAGTCAATTACAGGGCTATGGCTACACCTTC.

The J gene is TRBJ1-2, the V gene TRBV5-1; D remains ambiguous. The germline gives CDR1 SGHRS, CDR2 YFSETQ. Trimming removed 0 bases from V and 1 base from J, with 4 bases in between. This CDR3 is built from 13 residues. CDR3 sequence: CASSLVLNYGYTF. Written as DNA, the CDR3 is TGCGCCAGCAGCTTGGTACTTAACTATGGCTACACCTTC.

The CDR3 region is CASSESGSHTPLAGAYEQYF. For the CDR3, the DNA is TGCGCCAGCAGTGAGTCCGGGTCCCACACCCCCCTAGCGGGAGCCTACGAGCAGTACTTC. This chain links TRBV10-1 with TRBJ2-7; 10 bases are a match to TRBD2. CDR3 length equals 20 residues. Trimming took 0 bases from V and 2 from J; bases not matched to a gene: 16. The germline V gene has CDR1 WNHNN and CDR2 SYGVQD (reference sequence).

This chain joins TRBV25-1 and TRBJ2-1; TRBD1 agrees at 8 bases. V trimming: 4 bases; J trimming: 12 bases; junction bases outside the gene matches: 2. CDR1 is MGHDK, CDR2 SYGVNS, per germline. The CDR3 loop spans 11 amino acids. CDR3 coding DNA: TGTGCCAGCAGTGCCGGGACAGGGCAGTTCTTC. This translates into CASSAGTGQFF.

As DNA, the CDR3 is TGTGCCAGCAGCTTAGAGGGGGAGGGCGATCAGCCCCAGCATTTT. Translated: CASSLEGEGDQPQHF. The J gene is TRBJ1-5, the V gene TRBV7-9, with D tentatively TRBD1 (6 bases). Germline V CDR1 and CDR2: SEHNR, FQNEAQ (reference sequence). V lost 1 base, J lost 5 bases, and 12 bases lay in between. This CDR3 spans 15 amino acids.

V and J are TRBV11-1 and TRBJ1-1; D uncertain. V was cut by 3 bases and J by 0 bases, with 5 bases left in between. The CDR3 extends over 13 amino acids. Germline lookup yields CDR1 SGHAT and CDR2 FQDESV (reference sequence). DNA for the CDR3: TGTGCCAGCAGCTTTTATATGAACACTGAAGCTTTCTTT. This translates into CASSFYMNTEAFF.

V gene TRBV25-1 combines with J gene TRBJ2-7; D is uncertain. The V end lost 2 bases, the J end lost 1 base, and 9 bases lay between the germline ends. Per germline, CDR1 MGHDK and CDR2 SYGVNS. The length of the CDR3 is 14 residues. The chain's CDR3 is CASSEVTVSYEQYF. The CDR3 DNA reads TGTGCCAGCAGTGAAGTCACTGTGTCCTACGAGCAGTACTTC.

The chain has TRBV7-2 and TRBJ2-7; TRBD1 aligns across 9 bases. J gave up 2 bases and V 3 bases, and 5 bases lay outside the gene matches. CDR3 size: 15 residues. CDR1 and CDR2 from the germline V gene are SGHTA and FQGNSA. The DNA of the CDR3 is TGTGCCAGCAGCTTTATACAGGGGGCGGCCTACGAGCAGTACTTC. Protein sequence: CASSFIQGAAYEQYF.

V and J are TRBV5-1 and TRBJ2-1, with 13 bases matching TRBD2. J gave up 4 bases and V 3 bases, and 4 bases lay outside the gene matches. Germline V lookup: CDR1 SGHRS, CDR2 YFSETQ. The CDR3 loop spans 16 amino acids. CDR3 in amino acids: CASSSPGLAGYNEQFF. CDR3 DNA: TGCGCCAGCAGCTCGCCGGGACTAGCGGGATACAATGAGCAGTTCTTC.

V and J are TRBV6-5 and TRBJ1-2, with 12 nucleotides matching TRBD1. The CDR3 is 15 amino acids. The ends lost 4 bases at V and 8 bases at J; junction bases unmatched: 8. Looked up from germline, CDR1 is MNHEY and CDR2 is SVGAGI. The CDR3 reads CASSWGTGGSWGYTF. CDR3 coding DNA: TGTGCCAGCAGTTGGGGGACAGGGGGCAGTTGGGGCTACACCTTC.

The V call is TRBV6-1, the J call TRBJ1-3; possibly TRBD1 for D (5 bases). The CDR3 loop spans 14 amino acids. Germline CDR1 and CDR2: MNHNS and SASEGT. V gave up 4 bases and J gave up 2 bases, with 9 bases separating them. The CDR3, as DNA: TGTGCCAGCAGTGGGAGGGGAACTGGAAACACCATATATTTT. This sequence encodes CASSGRGTGNTIYF.

The chain joins TRBV5-6 to TRBJ2-7; TRBD2 is a possible D gene (5 bases). V lost 2 bases and J lost 2, with 8 bases in between. This CDR3 is 13 amino acids long. Looked up from germline, CDR1 is SGHDT and CDR2 is YYEEEE. The CDR3 DNA is TGTGCCAGCAGCTTCGGGGTAACCTACGAGCAGTACTTC. It specifies CASSFGVTYEQYF.

J is TRBJ1-3 and V is TRBV4-1; D might be TRBD1 (6 bases). CDR1 MGHRA and CDR2 YSYEKL come from the germline V gene. V dropped 4 bases and J dropped 4 bases, with 23 bases sitting between them. The CDR3 runs to 18 residues. This CDR3 reads CASSLLDGQLNRGNTIYF. CDR3 DNA: TGCGCCAGCAGCCTCCTCGACGGACAGCTTAATCGCGGAAACACCATATATTTT.

This chain connects TRBV28 to TRBJ1-5; D is perhaps TRBD1 (6 bases). CDR1 and CDR2 from the germline V gene are MDHEN and SYDVKM. The ends were cut back, 4 bases at V and 6 bases at J, with 13 bases in the middle. This CDR3 comprises 14 residues. DNA for the CDR3: TGTGCCAGCAGTTCCTGGACAGAACCTCAGCCCCAGCATTTT. Translated: CASSSWTEPQPQHF.

The chain is built from TRBV4-1 and TRBJ1-1, with 7 bases that match TRBD1. With 4 bases clipped from V and 2 bases from J, the junction kept 10 bases outside the gene matches. The CDR3 is 16 residues long. Germline CDR1 MGHRA, CDR2 YSYEKL. The CDR3 nucleotides read TGCGCCAGCAGCCCCAACCCGACAGGGCCAAACACTGAAGCTTTCTTT. Translating gives CASSPNPTGPNTEAFF.

The chain uses TRBV30 and TRBJ1-1; no clear D gene. Germline assignment: CDR1 GTSNPN and CDR2 SVGIG (reference sequence). This CDR3 region has 11 residues. V was pared by 0 bases and J by 7 bases, with 6 bases between. CDR3 region: CAWSVSIEAFF. CDR3 nucleotide sequence: TGTGCCTGGAGTGTCAGTATTGAAGCTTTCTTT.